The clone carrying this TCR beta chain was detected only once. Per the original methods: Reference gene primers were amplified, and this amplification served to estimate nucleated cell counts. Here immunoSEQ multiplex PCR was the method, and the copy in TCRdb shows in-frame clones only, minus some. V and J calls and clone size are given by that table; D and trimming were obtained from the DNA. The table lists tens of thousands of clones, approximately 85% of them singletons, with about 16% in the top ten. The CDR3 contains 11 residues. Trimming pared 7 bases from V and 6 bases from J, leaving 8 bases between. Germline V lookup: CDR1 MNHEY, CDR2 SVGAGI. The data were taken from a study of blood T cell repertoires in COVID-19. Study background: Both acute and convalescent COVID-19 samples were obtained from the United States, Italy and Spain. The analysed material was cDNA or gDNA that came from T cells, B-cell-depleted T cells, or PBMCs.

The clonotype was recovered from a human donor in a cohort sampled during active COVID-19. The chain carries TRBV6-5 and TRBJ2-3; D is unclear. The sequenced sample was peripheral blood. The CDR3 reads CASIFMDTQYF. In nucleotides, the CDR3 is TGTGCCAGCATTTTCATGGATACGCAGTATTTT.